This T cell receptor (beta chain) was sequenced in a study of spatial heterogeneity in lung cancer. TCRdb reprocessed the 5' RACE reads via MiXCR and lists one record per CDR3 protein. The sample holds about 52,000 distinct CDR3 sequences, around 7% seen once. Time point defined: blood at routine non-recurrence follow-up after resection. Tumor, nontumor lung or frozen PBMC supplied whole RNA, sequenced without sorting. This clonotype has a count of ten or more. Looked up from germline, CDR1 is LNHDA and CDR2 is SQIVND (reference sequence). V shed 5 bases and J 4 bases; nucleotides not matched to a gene: 9. There are 15 residues in the CDR3.

This clonotype was sampled from a female donor with early-stage non-small cell lung cancer. The input for sequencing was PBMCs, taken at follow-up. This chain links TRBV19 with TRBJ1-2, with 8 bases matching TRBD1. DNA for the CDR3: TGTGCCAGTAGTCCCTGGGGACAGGCCGTCTATGGCTACACCTTC. Its translation: CASSPWGQAVYGYTF. Looking up the rest from reference TRBV19 and TRBJ1-2 gives the full variable domain: DGGITQSPKYLFRKEGQNVTLSCEQNLNHDAMYWYRQDPGQGLRLIYYSQIVNDFQKGDIAEGYSVSREKKESFPLTVTSAQKNPTAFYLCASSPWGQAVYGYTFGSGTRLTVV.